What follows describes a single TCR beta chain. Some clones are missing from TCRdb's copy, which holds only in-frame ones; the method was immunoSEQ multiplex PCR. The data show tens of thousands of clones, 91% seen once. The data derive from a study of OX40 agonist ivuxolimab in advanced cancers. The sequencing used CD4+ or CD8+ T cells sorted from blood, collected in a trial of the OX40 agonist ivuxolimab. The clonotype originates from an adult with an advanced solid tumor such as melanoma, head and neck, liver or kidney cancer.

This CDR3 is CASSLPLRQEETQYF. The CDR3 DNA follows: TGTGCCAGCAGCTTACCTCTGAGACAGGAAGAGACCCAGTACTTC. The J gene is TRBJ2-5, the V gene TRBV7-9, with a possible D match to TRBD1 (6 bases). V lost 2 bases and J 3 bases, leaving 13 bases between the germline ends. Germline V gene sequence: CDR1 SEHNR, CDR2 FQNEAQ (reference sequence). The CDR3 extends over 15 amino acids.